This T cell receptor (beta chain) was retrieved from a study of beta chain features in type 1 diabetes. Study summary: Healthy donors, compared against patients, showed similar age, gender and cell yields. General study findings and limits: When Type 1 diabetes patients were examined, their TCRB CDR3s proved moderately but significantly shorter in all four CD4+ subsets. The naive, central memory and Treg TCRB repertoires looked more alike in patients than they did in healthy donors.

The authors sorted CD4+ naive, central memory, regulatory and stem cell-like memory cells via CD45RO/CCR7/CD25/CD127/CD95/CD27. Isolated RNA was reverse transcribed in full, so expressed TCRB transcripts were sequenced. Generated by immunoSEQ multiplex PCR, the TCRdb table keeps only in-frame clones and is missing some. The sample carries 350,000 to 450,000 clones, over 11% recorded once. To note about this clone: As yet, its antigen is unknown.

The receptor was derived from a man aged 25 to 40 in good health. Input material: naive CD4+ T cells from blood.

The CDR3 reads CASSFWSDTQYF. The CDR3 DNA is TGTGCCAGCAGTTTTTGGTCCGATACGCAGTATTTT. The J gene is TRBJ2-3, the V gene TRBV28; no definite D call. Germline assignment: CDR1 MDHEN and CDR2 SYDVKM. The CDR3 spans 12 residues. V was cut by 3 bases and J by 6 bases, with 7 bases left in between.